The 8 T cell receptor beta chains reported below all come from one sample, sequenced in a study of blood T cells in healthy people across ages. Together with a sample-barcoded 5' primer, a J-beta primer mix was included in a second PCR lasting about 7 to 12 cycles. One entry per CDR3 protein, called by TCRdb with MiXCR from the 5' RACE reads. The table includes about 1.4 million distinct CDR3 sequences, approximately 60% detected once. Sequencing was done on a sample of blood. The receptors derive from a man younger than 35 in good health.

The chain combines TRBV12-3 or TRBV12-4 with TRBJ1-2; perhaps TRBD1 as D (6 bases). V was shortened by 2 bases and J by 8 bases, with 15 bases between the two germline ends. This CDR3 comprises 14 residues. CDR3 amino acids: CASSLSQGPGGYTF. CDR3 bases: TGTGCCAGCAGTTTATCTCAGGGGCCGGGGGGCTACACCTTC.

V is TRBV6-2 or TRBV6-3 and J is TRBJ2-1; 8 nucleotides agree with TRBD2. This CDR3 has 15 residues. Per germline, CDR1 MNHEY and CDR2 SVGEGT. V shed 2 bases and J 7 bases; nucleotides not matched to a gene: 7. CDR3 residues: CASSYGLAGQNEQFF. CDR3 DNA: TGTGCCAGCAGTTACGGTCTAGCGGGCCAGAATGAGCAGTTCTTC.

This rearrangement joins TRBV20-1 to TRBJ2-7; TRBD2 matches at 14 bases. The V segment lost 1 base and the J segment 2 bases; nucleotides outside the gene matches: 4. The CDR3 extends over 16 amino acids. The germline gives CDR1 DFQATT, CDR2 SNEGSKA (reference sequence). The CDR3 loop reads CSARGGTSGGAYEQYF. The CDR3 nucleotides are TGCAGTGCTAGAGGAGGGACTAGCGGGGGTGCCTACGAGCAGTACTTC.

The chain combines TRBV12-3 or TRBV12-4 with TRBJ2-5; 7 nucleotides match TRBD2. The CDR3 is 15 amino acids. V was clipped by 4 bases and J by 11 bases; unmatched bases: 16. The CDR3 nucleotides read TGTGCCAGCAGTTCGGGGGAGGGTGACTACAATGAGCAGTACTTC. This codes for CASSSGEGDYNEQYF.

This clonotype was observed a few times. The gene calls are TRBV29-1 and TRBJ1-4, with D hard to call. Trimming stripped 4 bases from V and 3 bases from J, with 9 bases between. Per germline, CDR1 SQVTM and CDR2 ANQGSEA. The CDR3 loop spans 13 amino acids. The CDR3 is CSVGGQPNEKLFF. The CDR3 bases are TGCAGCGTTGGCGGGCAACCTAATGAAAAACTGTTTTTT.

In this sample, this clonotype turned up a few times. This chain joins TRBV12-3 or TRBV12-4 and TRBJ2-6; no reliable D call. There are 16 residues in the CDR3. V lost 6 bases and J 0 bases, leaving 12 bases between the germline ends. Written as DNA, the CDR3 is TGTGCCAGCAGAGCCCGGGTTGCCTCTGGGGCCAACGTCCTGACTTTC. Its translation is CASRARVASGANVLTF.

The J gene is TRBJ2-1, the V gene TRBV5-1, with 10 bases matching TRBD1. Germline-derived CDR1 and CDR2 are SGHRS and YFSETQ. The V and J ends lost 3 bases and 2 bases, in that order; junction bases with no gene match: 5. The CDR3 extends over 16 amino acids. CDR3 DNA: TGCGCCAGCAGCTCGGGGACAGGGGCAACCTACAATGAGCAGTTCTTC. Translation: CASSSGTGATYNEQFF.

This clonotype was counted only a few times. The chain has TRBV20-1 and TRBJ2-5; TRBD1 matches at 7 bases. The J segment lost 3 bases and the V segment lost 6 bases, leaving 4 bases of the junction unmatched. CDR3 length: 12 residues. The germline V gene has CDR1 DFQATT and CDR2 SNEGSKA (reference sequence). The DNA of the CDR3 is TGCAGTGCGAGTGACAGGGAAGAGACCCAGTACTTC. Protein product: CSASDREETQYF.